This T cell receptor (beta chain) emerged from a study of blood T cells in healthy people across ages. A word on this clonotype: Its cognate antigen is unknown.

The CDR3 totals 17 residues. With V trimmed by 0 bases and J by 1 base, 2 bases remained unmatched. Germline V CDR1 and CDR2: ENHRY, SYGVKD. Study-wide findings and caveats: In older individuals, TCR beta diversity per million T cells was lower, falling roughly linearly with age.

Using a J-beta primer mix together with a sample-barcoded 5' primer, a second PCR was run for roughly 6 to 11 cycles. Each cDNA was tagged by a template-switch adaptor containing 12 random nucleotides. TCRdb used MiXCR to reprocess the 5' RACE reads, holding one entry per CDR3 protein. The repertoire holds about 1.7 million distinct CDR3 sequences, with roughly 30% as singletons. This rearrangement joins TRBV10-3 to TRBJ2-3; 12 bases align to TRBD2. Material for sequencing was blood. This receptor was obtained from a woman in her 30s in good health. Here the CDR3 reads CAISESTSGGRTDTQYF. Here the CDR3 DNA reads TGTGCCATCAGTGAGTCGACTAGCGGGGGCCGCACAGATACGCAGTATTTT.